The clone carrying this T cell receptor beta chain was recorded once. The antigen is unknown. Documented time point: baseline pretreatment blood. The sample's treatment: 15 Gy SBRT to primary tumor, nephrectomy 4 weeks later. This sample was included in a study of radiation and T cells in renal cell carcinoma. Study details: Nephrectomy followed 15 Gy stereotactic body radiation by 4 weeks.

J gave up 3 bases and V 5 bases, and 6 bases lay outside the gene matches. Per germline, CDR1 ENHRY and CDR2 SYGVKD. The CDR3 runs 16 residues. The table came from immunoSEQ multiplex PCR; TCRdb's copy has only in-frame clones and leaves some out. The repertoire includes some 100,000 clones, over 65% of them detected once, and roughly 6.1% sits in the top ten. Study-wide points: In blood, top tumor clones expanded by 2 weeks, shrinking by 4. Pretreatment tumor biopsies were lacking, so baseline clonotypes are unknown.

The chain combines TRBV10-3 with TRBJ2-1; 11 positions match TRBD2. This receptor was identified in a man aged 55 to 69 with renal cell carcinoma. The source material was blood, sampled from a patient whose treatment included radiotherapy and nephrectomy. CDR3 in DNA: TGTGCCATCAGTCGAACTAGCGGGAGAGACTACAATGAGCAGTTCTTC. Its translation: CAISRTSGRDYNEQFF.